This T cell receptor beta chain was captured in a study of tumor-infiltrating lymphocytes in localized non-small cell lung cancer. The method was immunoSEQ multiplex PCR; TCRdb's version includes in-frame clones alone and lacks a portion of them. The table has more than 3,000 clones, around 40% seen once. This CDR3 comprises 15 residues. CDR1 is SGDLS, CDR2 YYNGEE, per germline. V lost 0 bases to trimming and J lost 4 bases, with 11 bases between them. By its share, this clone is large (0.1 to 1%). The sequencing input was uninvolved lung tissue not adjacent to the tumor. This sequence was found in a human donor with non-small cell lung cancer. The gene calls are TRBV9 and TRBJ1-5, with a weak D call TRBD1 (6 bases). Here the CDR3 reads CASSVGTARNQPQHF. CDR3 nucleotides: TGTGCCAGCAGCGTAGGGACAGCGCGAAATCAGCCCCAGCATTTT.